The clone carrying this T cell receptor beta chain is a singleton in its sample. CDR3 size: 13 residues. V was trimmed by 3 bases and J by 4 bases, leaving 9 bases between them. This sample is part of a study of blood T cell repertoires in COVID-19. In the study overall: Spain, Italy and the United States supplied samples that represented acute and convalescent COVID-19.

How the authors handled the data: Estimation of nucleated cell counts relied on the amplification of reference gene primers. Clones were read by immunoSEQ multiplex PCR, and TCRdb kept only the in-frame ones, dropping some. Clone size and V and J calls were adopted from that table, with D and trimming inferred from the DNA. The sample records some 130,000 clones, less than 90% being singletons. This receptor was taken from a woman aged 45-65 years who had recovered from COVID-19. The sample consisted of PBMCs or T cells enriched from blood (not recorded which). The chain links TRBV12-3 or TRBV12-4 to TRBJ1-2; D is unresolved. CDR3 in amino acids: CASSLRGTYGYTF. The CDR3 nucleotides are TGTGCCAGCAGTTTGCGGGGTACCTATGGCTACACCTTC.